Shown below are 26 T cell receptor beta chains from a single sample sequenced in a study of persistence of HIV-infected CD4 T cells. These receptors have no identified antigens. Stimulation used around 10 ug/mL lysate from CMV-infected fibroblasts. CD40L/CD69 double-negative CD45RO-high memory CD4+ T cells were collected. This was the immunoSEQ version 4 assay in survey mode. The method was immunoSEQ multiplex PCR; TCRdb's version includes in-frame clones alone and lacks a portion of them. Altogether under 40,000 clones are present, about 81% being singletons, with the ten largest covering nearly 6.5%. Sequencing used CD4+ T cells sorted from PBMCs after roughly 18-hour stimulation, obtained from a patient who received antiretroviral therapy. The origin of the receptors is an adult woman with HIV who was CMV-seropositive.

This chain's CDR3 is CASSGVGVTSGNTIYF. The CDR3, as DNA: TGTGCCAGCAGTGGAGTAGGGGTAACGTCTGGAAACACCATATATTTT. The chain links TRBV2 to TRBJ1-3; D is perhaps TRBD1 (5 bases). CDR1 SNHLY and CDR2 FYNNEI come from the germline V gene. With 4 bases removed from V and 1 base from J, the gap between germline ends came to 14 bases. The CDR3 has 16 amino acids.

This clone has only one observation. The V and J genes are TRBV28 and TRBJ1-2; 10 nucleotides align to TRBD1. The CDR3 contains 13 residues. With V trimmed by 8 bases and J by 8 bases, 8 bases remained unmatched. Germline V gene data show CDR1 as MDHEN and CDR2 as SYDVKM. The CDR3 DNA follows: TGTGCCAGCCGAGGCGGACAGGGGGGAGGCTACACCTTC. Encoded protein: CASRGGQGGGYTF.

V usage is TRBV6-5 and J usage is TRBJ1-2; 7 bases align to TRBD1. Germline CDR1 is MNHEY and CDR2 is SVGAGI. The length of the CDR3 is 15 residues. The V and J ends lost 3 bases and 0 bases, in that order; junction bases with no gene match: 4. CDR3 DNA: TGTGCCAGCAGTTATGCGGGGACAGCTAACTATGGCTACACCTTC. As protein: CASSYAGTANYGYTF.

This chain links TRBV7-9 with TRBJ2-2; D not resolved. V was pared by 5 bases and J by 4 bases, with 8 bases between. Germline V gives CDR1 SEHNR, CDR2 FQNEAQ (reference sequence). This CDR3 is 13 amino acids long. The CDR3 is CASSPDLTGELFF. CDR3 nucleotides: TGTGCCAGCAGCCCAGACCTCACCGGGGAGCTGTTTTTT.

This clone showed up just a few times. J is TRBJ1-1 and V is TRBV7-9, with 10 bases fitting TRBD1. Germline V lookup: CDR1 SEHNR, CDR2 FQNEAQ (reference sequence). The junction had 7 bases not matched to a gene; V was cut back by 4 bases and J by 2 bases. This CDR3 is built from 16 residues. The CDR3: CASSSRDRGINTEAFF. The CDR3 coding sequence is TGTGCCAGCAGCTCCCGGGACAGGGGTATTAACACTGAAGCTTTCTTT.

This chain links TRBV20-1 with TRBJ2-7; 8 bases are a match to TRBD1. The J segment lost 5 bases and the V segment lost 3 bases, leaving 9 bases of the junction unmatched. The CDR3 consists of 14 residues. Germline V gene lookup returns CDR1 DFQATT and CDR2 SNEGSKA (reference sequence). CDR3 loop: CSASWTGKLDEQYF. CDR3 DNA sequence: TGCAGTGCTAGTTGGACAGGGAAGCTGGACGAGCAGTACTTC.

This clone came up a few times. V is TRBV20-1 and J is TRBJ1-2, with a tentative D call TRBD1 (5 bases). Trimming removed 5 bases at V and 2 bases at J, with 6 bases between. This CDR3 has 11 residues. The germline CDR1 and CDR2 sequences are DFQATT and SNEGSKA (reference sequence). The CDR3 protein is CSAGGNYGYTF. The CDR3 nucleotides read TGCAGTGCTGGGGGAAACTATGGCTACACCTTC.

V is TRBV7-2 and J is TRBJ1-6; no reliable D call. The CDR3 is made up of 14 amino acids. V was clipped by 7 bases and J by 2 bases, with 9 bases between them. Germline CDR1 and CDR2: SGHTA and FQGNSA. The CDR3 reads CASTLRPYNSPLHF. As DNA, the CDR3 is TGTGCCAGCACCCTCAGGCCCTATAATTCACCCCTCCACTTT.

The chain is built from TRBV5-5 and TRBJ1-2; 7 bases agree with TRBD1. With 4 bases clipped from V and 4 bases from J, the junction kept 4 bases outside the gene matches. There are 13 residues in the CDR3. CDR1 and CDR2 from the germline V gene are SGHKS and YYEKEE (reference sequence). The CDR3: CASSLRDSYGYTF. The DNA for the CDR3 is TGTGCCAGCAGCCTAAGGGACAGCTATGGCTACACCTTC.

The CDR3 DNA follows: TGTGCCAGCAGCGTAGGAGCAGACGCCGCCCGGGGTGAGCAGTTCTTC. This gives the protein CASSVGADAARGEQFF. This rearrangement joins TRBV9 to TRBJ2-1; tentatively, D is TRBD2 (5 bases). This CDR3 contains 16 residues. V shed 0 bases and J shed 9 bases, with 19 bases lying between them. CDR1 and CDR2 from the germline V gene are SGDLS and YYNGEE.

This clone has just a few counts. CDR3 loop: CAWPLDRPGEDTEAFF. CDR3 coding DNA: TGTGCCTGGCCCTTGGACAGACCGGGCGAGGACACTGAAGCTTTCTTT. This chain uses TRBV30 with TRBJ1-1; tentatively, D is TRBD1 (6 bases). Germline assignment: CDR1 GTSNPN and CDR2 SVGIG (reference sequence). The CDR3 runs 16 residues. Between the trimmed V and J ends, which lost 5 bases and 3 bases, there was a span of 22 bases.

The gene calls are TRBV2 and TRBJ1-2, with TRBD1 matching over 8 bases. The germline V gene encodes CDR1 SNHLY and CDR2 FYNNEI. V lost 6 bases to trimming and J lost 4 bases; unmatched junction nucleotides: 10. There are 15 residues in the CDR3. CDR3 amino acids: CASSPRQGRIYGYTF. CDR3 nucleotide sequence: TGTGCCAGCAGCCCGAGACAGGGGCGAATCTATGGCTACACCTTC.

As concerns this clone: One end of the junction is discordant with germline, which a read error may explain. This chain connects TRBV5-4 to TRBJ1-6; TRBD1 is a possible D gene (6 bases). Germline V gives CDR1 SGHNT, CDR2 YYREEE (reference sequence). The CDR3 is made up of 14 amino acids. CDR3: CTSSLQGIRSPLHF. CDR3 bases: TGTACCAGCAGCTTGCAGGGGATTCGTTCACCCCTCCACTTT.

This sequence joins TRBV6-5 and TRBJ1-2; 10 positions agree with TRBD1. In germline, CDR1 is MNHEY, CDR2 SVGAGI. The CDR3 is 14 residues long. V was pared by 6 bases and J by 5 bases, with 6 bases of the junction left unmatched. This CDR3 reads CASSVDRGKYGYTF. In DNA form, the CDR3 reads TGTGCCAGCAGCGTGGACAGGGGGAAGTATGGCTACACCTTC.

This clone has just one count. This chain joins TRBV2 and TRBJ1-1; TRBD1 matches 7 bases. From germline, CDR1 is SNHLY and CDR2 FYNNEI. Trimming took 5 bases from V and 4 from J; bases not matched to a gene: 7. The CDR3 totals 14 residues. CDR3 sequence: CASSTNRGGTEAFF. CDR3 sequence (DNA): TGTGCCAGCAGTACAAACAGGGGTGGCACTGAAGCTTTCTTT.

The chain uses TRBV10-3 and TRBJ1-2, with D possibly being TRBD1 (5 bases). The CDR3 runs to 14 residues. CDR1 and CDR2 from the germline V gene are ENHRY and SYGVKD. The germline V and J ends were trimmed by 0 bases and 8 bases, with 13 bases remaining between them. The chain's CDR3 is CAISESRGYGGYTF. The CDR3 region has the DNA TGTGCCATCAGTGAGTCTCGGGGGTACGGGGGCTACACCTTC.

J is TRBJ1-5 and V is TRBV3-1 (or the pseudogene TRBV3-2); D gene uncertain. Germline assignment: CDR1 LGHDT and CDR2 YNNKEL (reference sequence). V was shortened by 1 base and J by 1 base, with 8 bases between the two germline ends. There are 15 residues in the CDR3. The CDR3 bases are TGTGCCAGCAGCCAAGGCACAGCGAGCAATCAGCCCCAGCATTTT. Its translation is CASSQGTASNQPQHF.

This chain connects TRBV5-4 to TRBJ1-2, with 7 bases fitting TRBD1. Germline V CDR1 and CDR2: SGHNT, YYREEE (reference sequence). J lost 2 bases, V lost 3 bases, and 4 bases had no gene match. The CDR3 is 14 amino acids. CDR3 DNA sequence: TGTGCCAGCAGCTCGGAACAGGGGAACTATGGCTACACCTTC. Translating gives CASSSEQGNYGYTF. Full variable domain (outside the CDR3, taken from reference TRBV5-4 and TRBJ1-2): ETGVTQSPTHLIKTRGQQVTLRCSSQSGHNTVSWYQQALGQGPQFIFQYYREEENGRGNFPPRFSGLQFPNYSSELNVNALELDDSALYLCASSSEQGNYGYTFGSGTRLTVV.

The V call is TRBV19, the J call TRBJ1-3, with 7 positions matching TRBD1. The germline CDR1 and CDR2 sequences are LNHDA and SQIVND (reference sequence). This CDR3 contains 17 residues. Unmatched junction bases numbered 16, after V lost 10 bases and J lost 1 base. CDR3: CATKRQGDSSSGNTIYF. The CDR3 DNA sequence: TGTGCCACCAAACGACAGGGCGATTCTTCATCTGGAAACACCATATATTTT. The whole variable domain, filled in from reference TRBV19 and TRBJ1-3, reads DGGITQSPKYLFRKEGQNVTLSCEQNLNHDAMYWYRQDPGQGLRLIYYSQIVNDFQKGDIAEGYSVSREKKESFPLTVTSAQKNPTAFYLCATKRQGDSSSGNTIYFGEGSWLTVV.

The genes are TRBV7-6 and TRBJ2-2, with a tentative D call TRBD2 (7 bases). The CDR3 spans 15 residues. Germline lookup yields CDR1 SGHVS and CDR2 FNYEAQ. The V and J ends lost 8 bases and 2 bases respectively, with 15 bases between them. The CDR3 DNA reads TGTGCCAGCGGACGGGGGGCCCTAAACACCGGGGAGCTGTTTTTT. Its protein is CASGRGALNTGELFF.

In this sample, this clone turned up a few times. V and J are TRBV7-9 and TRBJ2-7, with D uncertain. Trimming stripped 1 base from V and 1 base from J, with 11 bases between. CDR3 size: 15 residues. Germline V gene data show CDR1 as SEHNR and CDR2 as FQNEAQ (reference sequence). The CDR3 nucleotides are TGTGCCAGCAGCTTAGGGCACCTAAGATCCTACGAGCAGTACTTC. It translates to CASSLGHLRSYEQYF.

This clone was seen a few times. This chain uses TRBV6-5 with TRBJ2-7, with 10 bases aligning to TRBD1. The junction had 12 bases not matched to a gene; V was cut back by 8 bases and J by 5 bases. The CDR3 extends over 15 amino acids. The germline V gene has CDR1 MNHEY and CDR2 SVGAGI. CDR3 amino acids: CASGTGVRISDEQYF. Written as DNA, the CDR3 is TGTGCCAGCGGGACAGGGGTTCGGATTTCGGACGAGCAGTACTTC.

This clone was counted only a few times. The rearrangement joins TRBV10-3 to TRBJ1-1; 7 positions agree with TRBD1. CDR1 and CDR2 from the germline V gene are ENHRY and SYGVKD. V dropped 0 bases and J dropped 1; count of bases not matched to a gene: 5. The CDR3 is made up of 16 amino acids. CDR3 sequence (DNA): TGTGCCATCAGTGAGTCGGAGACAGGGACGAACACTGAAGCTTTCTTT. It codes for CAISESETGTNTEAFF.

The J gene is TRBJ1-4, the V gene TRBV5-1, with D unresolved. The V end lost 1 base, the J end lost 4 bases, and 11 bases lay between the germline ends. Germline CDR1 reads SGHRS; CDR2 reads YFSETQ. The CDR3 totals 15 residues. CDR3 in DNA: TGCGCCAGCAGCTTGAGTACGGCCGGTAATGAAAAACTGTTTTTT. Translating it yields CASSLSTAGNEKLFF.

CDR3 nucleotides: TGTGCCAGCCTCAACCTCGGGGCCATCCAGGTAGCCGGGGAGCTGTTTTTT. Its translation: CASLNLGAIQVAGELFF. The V call is TRBV2, the J call TRBJ2-2; possibly TRBD1 or TRBD2 for D (5 bases each). V lost 8 bases and J 6 bases, leaving 25 bases between the germline ends. Germline assignment: CDR1 SNHLY and CDR2 FYNNEI. There are 17 residues in the CDR3. The variable domain in full, completed from reference TRBV2 and TRBJ2-2, reads EPEVTQTPSHQVTQMGQEVILRCVPISNHLYFYWYRQILGQKVEFLVSFYNNEISEKSEIFDDQFSVERPDGSNFTLKIRSTKLEDSAMYFCASLNLGAIQVAGELFFGEGSRLTVL.

V gene TRBV5-1 combines with J gene TRBJ1-2, with a weak D call TRBD1 (5 bases). Deletions cut 4 bases from V and 8 bases from J, with 21 bases between. The CDR3 covers 15 residues. CDR1 and CDR2 from the germline V gene are SGHRS and YFSETQ. CDR3 DNA: TGCGCCAGCAGCGCGGAGCCCGGGGCACCGGGGGGCTACACCTTC. The encoded protein is CASSAEPGAPGGYTF.